This T cell receptor (beta chain) was observed in a study of siplizumab effects on memory and regulatory T cells. The study, taken as a whole, reports: Naive T cells were seen as more diverse than memory cells and as major alloresponse contributors. Sequences below about 10^-5 frequency were poorly captured, and few alloreactive clones mapped to unstimulated subsets. Siplizumab produced a significant drop in alloreactive sequences attributable to unstimulated CD4+ memory cells.

The J segment lost 4 bases and the V segment lost 9 bases, leaving 11 bases of the junction unmatched. The germline V gene encodes CDR1 LNHDA and CDR2 SQIVND (reference sequence). The CDR3 covers 15 residues. Using immunoSEQ multiplex PCR, the repertoire was profiled, and TCRdb retains in-frame clones only, with some absent. The sample includes 99,000 or so clones, about 92% of them seen just once. On this clone: Its target is unknown.

This receptor was taken from a human donor in good health. Sequencing was done on a sample of CD4+ T cells sorted from blood. The rearrangement links TRBV19 to TRBJ1-2; the match to TRBD1 covers 10 bases. The CDR3 spells CARIRQGARFYGYTF. As DNA, the CDR3 is TGTGCCAGAATTAGACAGGGGGCCCGGTTCTATGGCTACACCTTC.